The T cell receptor (beta chain) described here comes from a study of brain T cells in children with intractable seizures. As to this clone: Antigen: not known.

The time point is: blood from clinic visit 5 months post-surgery; TSC patient then seizure free. Sequencing was limited to surgery cases with top T cell transcript signatures in brain tissue. Before surgery, patients took at least one anti-epileptic drug. Libraries were prepared by immunoSEQ multiplex PCR; TCRdb keeps only in-frame clonotypes and omits some of them. This table holds 300,000 to 400,000 clones, over 90% found once. Overall study results and limits: HCMV serostatus was not known, and viral specificity came from CDR3 similarity only.

Per germline, CDR1 SGDLS and CDR2 YYNGEE. V lost 3 bases and J 3 bases, leaving 15 bases between the germline ends. CDR3 length equals 15 residues. The chain links TRBV9 to TRBJ1-2; the D is unclear. This material consisted of peripheral blood, taken 4 to 5 months after surgery. The origin of this receptor is a boy in the first two years of life with tuberous sclerosis and intractable seizures. CDR3: CASSGMYPLDYGYTF. The CDR3 DNA reads as TGTGCCAGCAGCGGGATGTACCCCCTGGACTATGGCTACACCTTC.